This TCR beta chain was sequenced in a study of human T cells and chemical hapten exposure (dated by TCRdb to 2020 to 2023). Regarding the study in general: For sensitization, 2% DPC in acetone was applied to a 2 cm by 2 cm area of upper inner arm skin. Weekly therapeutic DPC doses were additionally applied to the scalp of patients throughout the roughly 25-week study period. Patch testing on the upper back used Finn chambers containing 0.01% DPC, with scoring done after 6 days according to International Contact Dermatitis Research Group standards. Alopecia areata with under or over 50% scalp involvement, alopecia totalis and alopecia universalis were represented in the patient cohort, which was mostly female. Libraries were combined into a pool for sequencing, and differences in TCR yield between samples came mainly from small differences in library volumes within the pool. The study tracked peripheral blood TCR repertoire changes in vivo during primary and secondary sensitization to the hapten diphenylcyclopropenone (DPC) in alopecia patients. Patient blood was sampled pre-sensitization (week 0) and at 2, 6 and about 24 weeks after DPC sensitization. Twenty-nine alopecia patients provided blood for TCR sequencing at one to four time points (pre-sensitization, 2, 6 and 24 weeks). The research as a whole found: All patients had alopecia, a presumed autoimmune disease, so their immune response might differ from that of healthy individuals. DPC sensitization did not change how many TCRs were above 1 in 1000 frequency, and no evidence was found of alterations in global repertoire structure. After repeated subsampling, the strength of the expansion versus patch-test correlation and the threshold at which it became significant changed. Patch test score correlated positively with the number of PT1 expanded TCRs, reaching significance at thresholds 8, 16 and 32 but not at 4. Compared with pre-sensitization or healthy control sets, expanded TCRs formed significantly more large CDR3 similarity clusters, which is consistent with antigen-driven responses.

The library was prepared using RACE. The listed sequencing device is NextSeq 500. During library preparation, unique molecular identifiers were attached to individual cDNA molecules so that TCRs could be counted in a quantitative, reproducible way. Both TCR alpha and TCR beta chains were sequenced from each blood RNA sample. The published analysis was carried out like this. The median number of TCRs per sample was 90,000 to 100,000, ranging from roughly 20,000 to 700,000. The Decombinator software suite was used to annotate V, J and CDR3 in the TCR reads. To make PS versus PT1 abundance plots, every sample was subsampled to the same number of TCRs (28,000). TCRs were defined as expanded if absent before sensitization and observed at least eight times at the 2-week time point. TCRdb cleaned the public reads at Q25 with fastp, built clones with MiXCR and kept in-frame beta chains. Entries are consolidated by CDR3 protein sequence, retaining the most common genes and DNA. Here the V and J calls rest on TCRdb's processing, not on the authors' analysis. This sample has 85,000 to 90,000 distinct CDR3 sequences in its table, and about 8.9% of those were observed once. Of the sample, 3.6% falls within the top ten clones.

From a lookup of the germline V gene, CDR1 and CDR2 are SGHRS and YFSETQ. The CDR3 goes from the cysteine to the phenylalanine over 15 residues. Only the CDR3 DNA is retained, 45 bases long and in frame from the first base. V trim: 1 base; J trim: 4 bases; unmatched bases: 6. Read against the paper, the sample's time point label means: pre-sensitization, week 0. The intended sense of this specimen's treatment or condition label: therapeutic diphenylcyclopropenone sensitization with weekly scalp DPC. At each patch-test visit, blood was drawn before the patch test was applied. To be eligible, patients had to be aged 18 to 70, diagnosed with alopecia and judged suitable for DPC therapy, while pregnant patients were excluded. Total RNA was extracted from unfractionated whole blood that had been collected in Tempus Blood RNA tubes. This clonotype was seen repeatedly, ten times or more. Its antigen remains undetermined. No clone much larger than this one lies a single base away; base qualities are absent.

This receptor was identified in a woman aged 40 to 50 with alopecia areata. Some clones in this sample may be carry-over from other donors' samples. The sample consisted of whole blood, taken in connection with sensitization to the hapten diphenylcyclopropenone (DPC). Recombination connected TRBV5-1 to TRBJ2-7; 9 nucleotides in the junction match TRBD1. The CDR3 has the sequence CASSLNGQGKYEQYF. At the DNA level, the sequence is TGCGCCAGCAGCTTGAATGGACAGGGGAAATACGAGCAGTACTTC.